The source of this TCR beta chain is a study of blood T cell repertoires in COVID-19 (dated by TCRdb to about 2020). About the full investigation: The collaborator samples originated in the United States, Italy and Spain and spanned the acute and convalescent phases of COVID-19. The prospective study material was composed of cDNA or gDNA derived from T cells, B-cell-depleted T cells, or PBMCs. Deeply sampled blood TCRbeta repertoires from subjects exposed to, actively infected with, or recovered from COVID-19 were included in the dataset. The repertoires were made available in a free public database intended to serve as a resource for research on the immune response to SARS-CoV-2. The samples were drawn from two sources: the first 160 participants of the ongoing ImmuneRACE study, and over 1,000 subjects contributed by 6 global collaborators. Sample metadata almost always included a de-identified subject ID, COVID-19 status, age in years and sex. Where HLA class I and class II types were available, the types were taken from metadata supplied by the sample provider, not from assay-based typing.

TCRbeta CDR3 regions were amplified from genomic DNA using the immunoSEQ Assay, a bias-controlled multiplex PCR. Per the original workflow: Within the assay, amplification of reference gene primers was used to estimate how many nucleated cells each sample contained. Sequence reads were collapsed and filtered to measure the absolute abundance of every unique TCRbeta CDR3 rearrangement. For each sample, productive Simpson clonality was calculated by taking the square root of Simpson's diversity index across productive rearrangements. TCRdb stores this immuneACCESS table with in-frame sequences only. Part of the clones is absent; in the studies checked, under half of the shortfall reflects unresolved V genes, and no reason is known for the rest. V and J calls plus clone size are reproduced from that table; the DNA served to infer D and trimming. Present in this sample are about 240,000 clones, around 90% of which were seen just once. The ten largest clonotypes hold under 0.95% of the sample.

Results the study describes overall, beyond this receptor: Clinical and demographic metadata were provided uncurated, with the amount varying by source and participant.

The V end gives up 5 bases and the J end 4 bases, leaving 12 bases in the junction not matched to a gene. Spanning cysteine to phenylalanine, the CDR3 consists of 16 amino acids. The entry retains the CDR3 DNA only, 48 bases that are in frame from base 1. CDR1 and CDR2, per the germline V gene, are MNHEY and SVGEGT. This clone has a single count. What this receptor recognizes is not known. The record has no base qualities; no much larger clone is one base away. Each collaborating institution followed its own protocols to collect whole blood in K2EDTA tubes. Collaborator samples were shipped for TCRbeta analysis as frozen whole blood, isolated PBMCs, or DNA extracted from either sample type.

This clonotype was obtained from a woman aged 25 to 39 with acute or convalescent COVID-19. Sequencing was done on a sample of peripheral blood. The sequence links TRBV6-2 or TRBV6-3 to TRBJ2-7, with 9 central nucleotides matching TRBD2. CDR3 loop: CASSQTSGFPKYEQYF. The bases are TGTGCCAGCAGTCAGACTAGCGGATTCCCTAAATACGAGCAGTACTTC.